This T cell receptor (beta chain) was recovered during a study of blood T cells in healthy people across ages. Broader study findings: Age advanced and TCR beta diversity per million T cells fell, roughly linearly. The authors considered diversity estimates from one million T cells to be underestimates.

Concerning this clonotype itself: What it binds is unknown. Its ends do not fully match the called genes, so a read error is possible.

The authors ran a second PCR of roughly 6 to 12 cycles using a sample-barcoded 5' primer and a J-beta primer mix. Individual samples furnished no less than 2.5 million CDR3-containing paired-end reads apiece. Each CDR3 protein gets one entry after TCRdb re-called the 5' RACE reads with MiXCR. Of roughly 1,100,000 distinct CDR3 sequences in the sample, less than 25% were seen once. The CDR3 sequence is 18 residues long. The V gene's germline CDR1 is SGHNT and CDR2 YENEEA. These same data were also listed under a study on T cells of mothers and their children.

The source is a girl aged 2-10 years in good health. The rearrangement joins TRBV11-3 to TRBJ2-5, with D possibly matching TRBD2 (5 bases). Sequencing was done on a sample of blood. The DNA for the CDR3 is TGTGCCTGCAGCTTAGCCGACGAACTAGGGCAGTACGGAGAGACCCAGTACTTC. It translates to CACSLADELGQYGETQYF.